The 10 T cell receptor beta chains given below trace back to one sample, sequenced in a study of cytomegalovirus exposure and HLA in healthy donors. PCR involved 60 Vbeta and 13 Jbeta primers. Here immunoSEQ multiplex PCR was the method, and the copy in TCRdb shows in-frame clones only, minus some. Among roughly 200,000 clones, over 75% were seen once, and the ten largest hold 2.9%. Sequencing input: PBMCs. Receptor source: a woman aged 30 to 39 in good health and CMV-seronegative.

This clone occurred a few times. This chain uses TRBV27 with TRBJ2-7, with D possibly being TRBD2 (6 bases). Trimming shortened V by 3 bases and J by 8 bases, and 35 bases separated the two germline ends. The CDR3 has 20 residues. Germline V lookup: CDR1 MNHEY, CDR2 SMNVEV (reference sequence). The CDR3 DNA reads as TGTGCCAGCAGTTTCCTCGCGGGGATGAGGATCGGTGGGAGCCTCCTCCAGCAGTACTTC. Its translation is CASSFLAGMRIGGSLLQQYF.

The V gene is TRBV2, the J gene TRBJ1-2; D is possibly TRBD1 (6 bases). CDR1 SNHLY and CDR2 FYNNEI come from the germline V gene. The CDR3 runs to 14 residues. V was pared by 7 bases and J by 3 bases, with 15 bases between. CDR3: CASIAGGGDYGYTF. The CDR3 DNA follows: TGTGCCAGCATTGCAGGCGGGGGCGACTATGGCTACACCTTC.

On this clone itself: Other nucleotide sequences in the sample specify the same CDR3. J is TRBJ1-2 and V is TRBV5-6; D perhaps matches TRBD1 (5 bases). The CDR3 spans 14 residues. Germline assignment: CDR1 SGHDT and CDR2 YYEEEE. Trimming pared 0 bases from V and 2 bases from J, leaving 8 bases between. DNA for the CDR3: TGTGCCAGCAGCTTGGGTACAGGAAACTATGGCTACACCTTC. Translating it yields CASSLGTGNYGYTF. The entire variable domain, with the rest obtained from reference TRBV5-6 and TRBJ1-2, is as follows: DAGVTQSPTHLIKTRGQQVTLRCSPKSGHDTVSWYQQALGQGPQFIFQYYEEEERQRGNFPDRFSGHQFPNYSSELNVNALLLGDSALYLCASSLGTGNYGYTFGSGTRLTVV.

This chain uses TRBV7-9 with TRBJ2-1; 8 bases are shared with TRBD2. Germline CDR1 and CDR2: SEHNR and FQNEAQ (reference sequence). V lost 5 bases to trimming and J lost 2 bases; unmatched junction nucleotides: 5. CDR3 size: 15 residues. CDR3: CASSPLAGPYNEQFF. The CDR3 DNA reads TGTGCCAGCAGCCCGTTAGCGGGACCCTACAATGAGCAGTTCTTC.

The chain combines TRBV6-5 with TRBJ2-7; D possibly corresponds to TRBD2 (7 bases). Per germline, CDR1 MNHEY and CDR2 SVGAGI. The CDR3 loop spans 11 amino acids. V was pared by 5 bases and J by 7 bases, with 9 bases between. For the CDR3, the DNA is TGTGCCAGCAGTAAGGGGGGGGAGCAGTACTTC. It encodes CASSKGGEQYF.

This chain connects TRBV5-6 to TRBJ1-5; 7 bases are a match to TRBD1. CDR3 length equals 18 residues. CDR1 is SGHDT, CDR2 YYEEEE, per germline. V was pared by 3 bases and J by 4 bases, with 16 bases of the junction left unmatched. This CDR3 is CASSSFHDRVGSNQPQHF. In nucleotides, the CDR3 is TGTGCCAGCAGCTCGTTCCACGACAGGGTGGGATCTAATCAGCCCCAGCATTTT.

This chain links TRBV6-5 with TRBJ1-3, with D possibly matching TRBD1 (6 bases). The germline gives CDR1 MNHEY, CDR2 SVGAGI. This CDR3 has 15 residues. V lost 6 bases, J lost 0 bases, and 12 bases lay in between. The CDR3 protein is CASRQGANSGNTIYF. In DNA, the CDR3 is TGTGCCAGCAGACAGGGAGCAAACTCTGGAAACACCATATATTTT.

The rearrangement uses TRBV5-1 and TRBJ1-3, with TRBD1 identical over 9 bases. J was trimmed by 4 bases and V by 3 bases; bases with no gene match: 8. Germline V gives CDR1 SGHRS, CDR2 YFSETQ. CDR3 length: 16 residues. For the CDR3, the DNA is TGCGCCAGCAGCTCCCGGACAGGGGCGAGGGGAAACACCATATATTTT. Translated, it gives CASSSRTGARGNTIYF.

This rearrangement joins TRBV19 to TRBJ2-7, with TRBD1 identical over 9 bases. The CDR3 contains 16 residues. Unmatched junction bases numbered 11, after V lost 5 bases and J lost 3 bases. Germline V CDR1 and CDR2: LNHDA, SQIVND (reference sequence). The CDR3: CASSLSLTGGYYEQYF. CDR3 coding DNA: TGTGCCAGTAGTCTTTCCTTGACAGGGGGATACTACGAGCAGTACTTC.

This chain uses TRBV9 with TRBJ2-6; the D gene is possibly TRBD2 (6 bases). The CDR3 contains 16 residues. CDR1 and CDR2 (germline): SGDLS, YYNGEE. V was clipped by 7 bases and J by 0 bases, with 14 bases between them. The CDR3 nucleotides are TGTGCCAGCCTAAGTAGCGGAGACTCTGGGGCCAACGTCCTGACTTTC. This gives the protein CASLSSGDSGANVLTF.